This T cell receptor (beta chain) was identified during a study of technical replicates of blood from a few donors. The CDR3 runs to 15 residues. Looked up from germline, CDR1 is SGHRS and CDR2 is YFSETQ. V dropped 5 bases and J dropped 2; count of bases not matched to a gene: 8. Here immunoSEQ multiplex PCR was the method, and the copy in TCRdb shows in-frame clones only, minus some. Of about 59,000 clones listed, roughly 97% are singletons. V gene TRBV5-1 combines with J gene TRBJ2-7; TRBD1 matches 9 bases. The TCR sequence derives from a human donor in good health. The source material was T cells isolated from PBMCs. This chain's CDR3 is CASRKWGQGPYEQYF. Written as DNA, the CDR3 is TGCGCCAGCAGGAAATGGGGACAGGGCCCCTACGAGCAGTACTTC.